A selection of T cell receptor beta chains follows, all from one sample in a study of regulatory T cells in long-lasting Graves disease. TCRdb used MiXCR to reprocess the multiplex PCR reads, holding one entry per CDR3 protein. This sample has around 400,000 distinct CDR3 sequences, with about 20% found just once. Sequenced material: peripheral blood mononuclear cells (PBMCs), taken when the disease was refractory, from a patient treated with antithyroid drugs. All receptors derive from a female donor with Graves disease. The CDR3 runs from the conserved cysteine through the conserved F or W. A D gene is named only where the DNA matches it firmly. Some rows mark clone size as missing; the rest say once, few, many or name a class of expanded clone.

d_call	clone_size	v_call	j_call	cdr3_nt	cdr3_aa
.	few	TRBV12-3/TRBV12-4	TRBJ2-7	TGTGCCAGCAGTTTAGCGCCGGGAACCGGCCCCGAGCAGTACTTC	CASSLAPGTGPEQYF
.	.	TRBV10-3	TRBJ2-5	TGTGCCATCAGTGGTGGGAAAGACCGCCCCGGGGAGACCCAGTACTTC	CAISGGKDRPGETQYF
.	.	TRBV11-3	TRBJ2-1	TGTGCCAGCAGCTTAGTAGGACTAAACAATGAGCAGTTCTTC	CASSLVGLNNEQFF
.	.	TRBV20-1	TRBJ1-5	TGCAGTGCTCCGACCAGGGTGTTCGGCCAGCCCCAGCATTTT	CSAPTRVFGQPQHF
TRBD2	few	TRBV5-1	TRBJ2-2	TGCGCCAGCAGCAAGGGACTAGCGGGAACCGGGGAGCTGTTTTTT	CASSKGLAGTGELFF
.	.	TRBV5-5	TRBJ1-4	TGTGCCAGCAGCCCATTAGGCGGGCTAGTTGAAAAACTGTTTTTT	CASSPLGGLVEKLFF
TRBD1	many	TRBV6-5	TRBJ2-7	TGTGCCAGCAGTTCCTCAACCGGGACAGCCTACGAGCAGTACTTC	CASSSSTGTAYEQYF
TRBD2	.	TRBV2	TRBJ2-2	TGTGCCAGCAGTGACCCGACTAGCGGGTATGGGACCGGGGAGCTGTTTTTT	CASSDPTSGYGTGELFF
.	many	TRBV7-6	TRBJ2-5	TGTGCCAGCACCTCGGGAGGGACAGGGCAAGAGACCCAGTACTTC	CASTSGGTGQETQYF
TRBD1	many	TRBV6-1	TRBJ2-2	TGTGCCAGCAGAGTACAGGGGGCCATCAACACCGGGGAGCTGTTTTTT	CASRVQGAINTGELFF
.	many	TRBV2	TRBJ2-2	TGTGCCAGCAGTGGCACCGGGGAGCTGTTTTTT	CASSGTGELFF
TRBD1	many	TRBV2	TRBJ2-5	TGTGCCAGCAGCGCCGACAGGGCTCCCCAAGAGACCCAGTACTTC	CASSADRAPQETQYF
TRBD2	many	TRBV12-3/TRBV12-4	TRBJ2-7	TGTGCCAGCAGTTTAGTGTTAGCGGGAGAGGGAGAGCAGTACTTC	CASSLVLAGEGEQYF
TRBD1	.	TRBV20-1	TRBJ1-2	TGCAGTGCCAGATCAGGGGGCGAAGGTTTAGGCTACACCTTC	CSARSGGEGLGYTF
TRBD2	few	TRBV19	TRBJ2-1	TGTGCCAGCCGAGGACTAGCGGGAAACAATGAGCAGTTCTTC	CASRGLAGNNEQFF